Listed below are T cell receptor beta chains from one sample, sequenced in a study of Ad26.COV2.S vaccination and SARS-CoV-2 variants. The table came from immunoSEQ multiplex PCR; TCRdb's copy has only in-frame clones and leaves some out. The sample has about 400,000 clones; roughly 90% are singletons. The source material was peripheral blood, sampled in a trial of Ad26.COV2.S vaccine versus placebo. The origin of the receptors is a person aged 18-60 years who received the Ad26.COV2.S COVID-19 vaccine or a placebo. The CDR3 runs from the conserved cysteine through the conserved F or W. A D gene is named only where the DNA matches it firmly. Rows give clone size only sometimes, using once, few, many, or a class for an expanded clone.

CASSLGTGGTSGNTIYF	TGCGCCAGCAGCTTGGGGACAGGGGGCACCTCTGGAAACACCATATATTTT	17	TRBV5-1	TRBJ1-3	TRBD1	NA
CASSLGEVGPLRTYGYTF	TGCGCCAGCAGCTTGGGAGAGGTAGGGCCCCTTAGAACCTATGGCTACACCTTC	18	TRBV5-1	TRBJ1-2	NA	NA
CASSLVGLAAYNEQFF	TGTGCCAGCAGCCTTGTGGGACTAGCCGCCTACAATGAGCAGTTCTTC	16	TRBV28	TRBJ2-1	TRBD2	once
CASSLNRDNQETQYF	TGTGCCAGCAGTCTCAACCGGGACAACCAAGAGACCCAGTACTTC	15	TRBV28	TRBJ2-5	NA	NA
CAWSVRLAGGGEQFF	TGTGCCTGGAGCGTTAGACTAGCGGGAGGGGGTGAGCAGTTCTTC	15	TRBV30	TRBJ2-1	TRBD2	NA
CASNEGQSIYGYTF	TGTGCCAGCAACGAGGGGCAGTCGATATATGGCTACACCTTC	14	TRBV28	TRBJ1-2	NA	NA
CALSRDRRRETQYF	TGTGCCCTCAGCCGGGACAGGAGGCGGGAGACCCAGTACTTC	14	TRBV6-2/TRBV6-3	TRBJ2-5	TRBD1	NA
CASRRRATQPQHF	TGTGCCAGCAGACGACGGGCGACTCAGCCCCAGCATTTT	13	TRBV12-3/TRBV12-4	TRBJ1-5	NA	NA
CASTRGFGQPQHF	TGTGCCAGCACTCGAGGGTTTGGTCAGCCCCAGCATTTT	13	TRBV2	TRBJ1-5	NA	NA
CSAWGTGTQYF	TGCAGTGCTTGGGGAACGGGGACGCAGTATTTT	11	TRBV20-1	TRBJ2-3	NA	NA
CASSVMEGHSTDTQYF	TGTGCCAGCAGCGTAATGGAGGGACACAGCACAGATACGCAGTATTTT	16	TRBV9	TRBJ2-3	NA	NA
CATSGARISSEQYF	TGTGCCACCAGCGGGGCGCGGATTTCCTCGGAGCAGTACTTC	14	TRBV15	TRBJ2-7	NA	NA
CASSDPGGLWSPLHF	TGTGCCAGCAGCGACCCGGGGGGCTTATGGTCACCCCTCCACTTT	15	TRBV9	TRBJ1-6	NA	NA
CASSLPYEQFF	TGTGCCAGCAGCCTCCCATACGAGCAGTTCTTC	11	TRBV7-8	TRBJ2-1	NA	NA
CANRVAGDTEAFF	TGTGCCAATCGTGTGGCAGGGGACACTGAAGCTTTCTTT	13	TRBV2	TRBJ1-1	NA	NA
CASSYGQGTIYF	TGTGCCAGCAGCTACGGACAAGGGACCATATATTTT	12	TRBV3-1/TRBV3-2	TRBJ1-3	NA	NA
CAWNRDLNEQFF	TGTGCCTGGAACCGGGACTTGAATGAGCAGTTCTTC	12	TRBV30	TRBJ2-1	NA	NA
CASSNPFGQSAYEQYF	TGTGCCAGCAGCAATCCCTTTGGGCAGTCCGCCTACGAGCAGTACTTC	16	TRBV7-9	TRBJ2-7	NA	NA
CASSPGVNEQFF	TGTGCCAGCAGCCCTGGGGTCAATGAGCAGTTCTTC	12	TRBV12-3/TRBV12-4	TRBJ2-1	NA	NA
CASSQDRKRESTEAFF	TGTGCCAGCAGCCAAGATAGGAAGAGGGAGAGTACTGAAGCTTTCTTT	16	TRBV4-2	TRBJ1-1	NA	NA
CASGVQSTDTQYF	TGTGCCAGCGGGGTACAGAGCACAGATACGCAGTATTTT	13	TRBV6-5	TRBJ2-3	NA	NA
CASSYARMNTEAFF	TGTGCCAGCAGTTACGCAAGGATGAACACTGAAGCTTTCTTT	14	TRBV6-2/TRBV6-3	TRBJ1-1	NA	NA
CASSFRGGDEQFF	TGTGCCAGCAGTTTCAGGGGCGGCGATGAGCAGTTCTTC	13	TRBV12-3/TRBV12-4	TRBJ2-1	NA	once
CASSLGGVWGYTF	TGCGCCAGCAGCTTGGGGGGCGTGTGGGGCTACACCTTC	13	TRBV5-1	TRBJ1-2	NA	NA
CASSQDSRSSYNEQFF	TGCGCCAGCAGCCAAGATTCCCGGAGCTCCTACAATGAGCAGTTCTTC	16	TRBV4-3	TRBJ2-1	NA	NA
CASSQPASGGRNEQFF	TGCGCCAGCAGCCAGCCGGCTAGCGGGGGGAGGAATGAGCAGTTCTTC	16	TRBV4-1	TRBJ2-1	TRBD2	once
CASTLRVGQGAMARTGELFF	TGTGCCAGCACCCTAAGGGTTGGACAGGGGGCCATGGCGAGAACCGGGGAGCTGTTTTTT	20	TRBV7-8	TRBJ2-2	TRBD1	few
CSVDDGDGYTF	TGCAGCGTTGACGACGGGGACGGCTACACCTTC	11	TRBV29-1	TRBJ1-2	NA	NA
CASSSGLNYNEQFF	TGTGCCAGCAGCTCGGGACTGAACTACAATGAGCAGTTCTTC	14	TRBV7-3	TRBJ2-1	NA	NA
CASSIPPSGSRHEQFF	TGTGCCAGTAGTATCCCCCCTAGCGGGAGCCGGCACGAGCAGTTCTTC	16	TRBV19	TRBJ2-1	TRBD2	NA
CASSFLGSPSYEQYF	TGTGCCAGCAGTTTCTTAGGATCCCCGTCCTACGAGCAGTACTTC	15	TRBV27	TRBJ2-7	NA	NA
CASSRANSGNTIYF	TGTGCCAGCAGCAGGGCTAACTCTGGAAACACCATATATTTT	14	TRBV7-9	TRBJ1-3	NA	NA
CATSDPGTSASYEQYF	TGTGCCACCAGTGATCCTGGGACTAGCGCATCCTACGAGCAGTACTTC	16	TRBV24-1	TRBJ2-7	TRBD2	NA
CASSVSGGTGELFF	TGTGCCAGCAGCGTATCAGGGGGCACCGGGGAGCTGTTTTTT	14	TRBV9	TRBJ2-2	TRBD1	NA
CASSLRAGEHGELFF	TGTGCCAGCAGCCTTCGGGCGGGAGAACACGGGGAGCTGTTTTTT	15	TRBV11-2	TRBJ2-2	TRBD2	NA
CASSLGQGPQETQYF	TGTGCCAGCAGCCTCGGACAGGGACCCCAAGAGACCCAGTACTTC	15	TRBV3-1/TRBV3-2	TRBJ2-5	TRBD1	NA
CASSDPYRQDRVYNSPLHF	TGTGCCAGCAGTGACCCTTATCGACAGGATCGAGTCTATAATTCACCCCTCCACTTT	19	TRBV6-4	TRBJ1-6	NA	NA
CASSYAPDSGYGYTF	TGTGCCAGCAGTTACGCCCCGGACAGTGGGTATGGCTACACCTTC	15	TRBV6-2/TRBV6-3	TRBJ1-2	NA	NA
CASSVTVNYGYTF	TGTGCCAGCAGTGTGACAGTTAACTATGGCTACACCTTC	13	TRBV6-2/TRBV6-3	TRBJ1-2	NA	NA
CASSLEGQGYYGYTF	TGCGCCAGCAGCTTGGAGGGGCAGGGATACTATGGCTACACCTTC	15	TRBV5-1	TRBJ1-2	NA	NA
CATTPGQVYNEQFF	TGTGCCACTACCCCGGGACAAGTATACAATGAGCAGTTCTTC	14	TRBV28	TRBJ2-1	NA	NA
CASSVGFRAVDNEQFF	TGTGCCAGCAGCGTAGGCTTTCGGGCGGTTGACAATGAGCAGTTCTTC	16	TRBV9	TRBJ2-1	NA	NA
CASNQGGNYSNQPQHF	TGTGCCAGCAACCAGGGGGGGAATTATAGCAATCAGCCCCAGCATTTT	16	TRBV5-4	TRBJ1-5	TRBD1	NA
CASSLERRAQPQHF	TGTGCCAGCAGCTTAGAGCGGAGGGCTCAGCCCCAGCATTTT	14	TRBV7-8	TRBJ1-5	NA	NA
CASSLAGGSRLANVLTF	TGCGCCAGCAGCTTGGCCGGCGGTTCCCGTTTAGCCAACGTCCTGACTTTC	17	TRBV5-1	TRBJ2-6	NA	NA
CASSQGGRAAELFF	TGTGCCAGCAGCCAAGGGGGCAGGGCGGCGGAACTGTTTTTT	14	TRBV14	TRBJ1-4	NA	once
CASSLNSGYEQFF	TGTGCCAGCAGCTTAAACTCGGGATATGAGCAGTTCTTC	13	TRBV7-3	TRBJ2-1	NA	NA
CASSLRTGSTDTQYF	TGCGCCAGCAGCTTACGGACAGGTTCCACAGATACGCAGTATTTT	15	TRBV5-1	TRBJ2-3	TRBD1	once
CASRLGGDTQYF	TGTGCCAGCAGGCTCGGGGGAGATACGCAGTATTTT	12	TRBV27	TRBJ2-3	NA	NA
CASSRDTEDYEQYF	TGTGCCAGCAGCCGGGACACGGAGGACTACGAGCAGTACTTC	14	TRBV7-2	TRBJ2-7	NA	NA
CASSAPGRIVGVEAFF	TGTGCCAGTAGCGCACCGGGACGGATCGTTGGAGTTGAAGCTTTCTTT	16	TRBV19	TRBJ1-1	NA	NA
CASSWGQGGTEAFF	TGTGCCAGCAGTTGGGGACAGGGGGGTACTGAAGCTTTCTTT	14	TRBV6-6	TRBJ1-1	TRBD1	NA
CASSVVRTGRIQETQYF	TGTGCCAGCAGTGTGGTCCGGACAGGGAGGATCCAAGAGACCCAGTACTTC	17	TRBV25-1	TRBJ2-5	TRBD1	NA
CAWGIGGDTQYF	TGTGCCTGGGGAATAGGGGGAGATACGCAGTATTTT	12	TRBV30	TRBJ2-3	NA	NA
CASSGGAGSIRNSNQPQHF	TGTGCCAGCAGCGGCGGGGCGGGCAGCATAAGAAATAGCAATCAGCCCCAGCATTTT	19	TRBV5-8	TRBJ1-5	NA	NA
CASSFKKDQPQHF	TGTGCCAGTAGTTTCAAGAAGGATCAGCCCCAGCATTTT	13	TRBV19	TRBJ1-5	NA	few
CASSFRGETQYF	TGTGCCAGCAGTTTCCGGGGAGAGACCCAGTACTTC	12	TRBV27	TRBJ2-5	NA	NA
CAWKRETQKRTEAFF	TGTGCCTGGAAACGCGAGACACAAAAAAGAACTGAAGCTTTCTTT	15	TRBV30	TRBJ1-1	NA	NA
CATSRDFVDSGNTIYF	TGTGCCACCAGCAGAGATTTTGTAGACTCTGGAAACACCATATATTTT	16	TRBV15	TRBJ1-3	NA	NA
CASRFLGGAPYGYTF	TGTGCCAGCAGGTTTTTAGGGGGCGCGCCCTATGGCTACACCTTC	15	TRBV6-5	TRBJ1-2	TRBD1	NA